This T cell receptor (beta chain) was sequenced during a study of blood T cell repertoires in COVID-19. The sample holds one count of this clone. Data came from immunoSEQ multiplex PCR; TCRdb stores just in-frame clones and leaves some out. Of approximately 250,000 clones in the sample, 85% are singletons; the top ten hold 4.5% to 6%. Germline CDR1 is SGHNT and CDR2 is YYREEE (reference sequence). Trimming removed 9 bases from V and 5 bases from J, with 17 bases in between. The CDR3 contains 14 residues. The sample was peripheral blood. This receptor was identified in a man aged 50 to 59 with COVID-19, enrolled during active disease. The chain recombines TRBV5-4 with TRBJ2-2; weak D call: TRBD1 (6 bases). The CDR3 coding sequence is TGTGCCACTAAGCCAGGGGAAGGGACCGGGGAGCTGTTTTTT. This encodes CATKPGEGTGELFF.